Sequencing of this T cell receptor (beta chain) was carried out in a study of CD8+CD57+ T cells in acquired aplastic anemia. At the level of the study: Sorted CD4+ and CD8+ cell DNA averaged 3.2 ug. Findings and caveats of the study: Patients and healthy controls showed no significant CD8+ Simpson's diversity difference.

Profiling of TCR beta VDJ combinations and CDR3 sequences used genomic DNA as template. TCRdb analysed the reads with MiXCR anew, one entry per CDR3 protein. The table lists around 160,000 distinct CDR3 sequences, around 48% of them singletons. This clonotype has only a few counts. The antigen remains unidentified. The CDR3 is made up of 13 amino acids. Germline V gene data show CDR1 as SNHLY and CDR2 as FYNNEI. The V and J ends lost 7 bases and 11 bases respectively, with 17 bases between them. The authors sequenced patients whose flow cytometry had shown CD8+CD57+ cell expansion. Patients uniformly had severe acquired aplastic anemia.

The sequence came from a human donor with aplastic anemia. Input material: sorted CD4+, CD8+, or CD8+CD57+ T cells (not recorded which) from PBMCs. The rearrangement links TRBV2 to TRBJ1-4, with TRBD1 as a possible D gene (6 bases). CDR3 sequence reads: CASIKEQGAKLFF. CDR3 DNA sequence: TGTGCCAGCATCAAGGAACAGGGTGCGAAACTGTTTTTT.